This T cell receptor (beta chain) emerged from a study of tumor-infiltrating lymphocytes in primary liver carcinoma. This CDR3 is 17 amino acids long. CDR1 and CDR2 (germline): SGHAT, FQDESV (reference sequence). A primer matching the constant region was used to make TCR beta cDNA from approximately 0.45 ug of total RNA. Three nested multiplex PCR rounds of slightly modified ARM-PCR generated TCR beta libraries. The two initial PCR rounds, around 10 cycles each, used TRBV1-TRBV30 forward and C-beta reverse primers. TCRdb ran MiXCR on the multiplex PCR reads and lists one entry per CDR3 protein. This table holds about 190,000 distinct CDR3 sequences, 85% found once. Co-extraction of RNA and DNA was performed on roughly 17-32 mg of unsorted bulk tissue. On this clonotype: The junction does not match germline at one end; this may be a read error.

The material sequenced was tumor tissue from primary liver carcinoma. This chain connects TRBV11-1 to TRBJ2-4, with 13 bases that match TRBD2. The sequence came from a man aged 40-49 years with primary liver carcinoma and hepatitis B virus infection. CDR3 in DNA: TGTGTGAGCAGCTTTCTCGGGACTAGCGGGACCAAAAACAATCAGTACTTC. Amino acids: CVSSFLGTSGTKNNQYF. The full variable domain, rest sourced from reference TRBV11-1 and TRBJ2-4, is EAEVAQSPRYKITEKSQAVAFWCDPISGHATLYWYRQILGQGPELLVQFQDESVVDDSQLPKDRFSAERLKGVDSTLKIQPAELGDSAMYLCVSSFLGTSGTKNNQYFGAGTRLSVL.